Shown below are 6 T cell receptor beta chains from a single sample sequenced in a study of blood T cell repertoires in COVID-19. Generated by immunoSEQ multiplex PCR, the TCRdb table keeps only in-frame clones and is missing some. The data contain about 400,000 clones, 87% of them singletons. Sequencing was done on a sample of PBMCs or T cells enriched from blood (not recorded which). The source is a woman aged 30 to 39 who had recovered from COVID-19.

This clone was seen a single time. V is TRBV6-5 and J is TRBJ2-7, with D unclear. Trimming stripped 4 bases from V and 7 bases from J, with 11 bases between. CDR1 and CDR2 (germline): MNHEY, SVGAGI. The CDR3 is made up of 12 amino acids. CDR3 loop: CASSSSPSEQYF. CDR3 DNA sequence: TGTGCCAGCAGTTCTTCTCCCAGTGAGCAGTACTTC.

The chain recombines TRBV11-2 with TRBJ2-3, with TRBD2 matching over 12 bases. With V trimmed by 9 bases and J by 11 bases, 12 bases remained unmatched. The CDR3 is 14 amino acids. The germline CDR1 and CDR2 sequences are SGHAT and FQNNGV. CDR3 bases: TGTGCCAGTAAAAATGAACTAGCGGGAGGCGAGCAGTATTTT. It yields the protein CASKNELAGGEQYF. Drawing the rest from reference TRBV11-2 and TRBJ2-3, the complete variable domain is EAGVAQSPRYKIIEKRQSVAFWCNPISGHATLYWYQQILGQGPKLLIQFQNNGVVDDSQLPKDRFSAERLKGVDSTLKIQPAKLEDSAVYLCASKNELAGGEQYFGPGTRLTVL.

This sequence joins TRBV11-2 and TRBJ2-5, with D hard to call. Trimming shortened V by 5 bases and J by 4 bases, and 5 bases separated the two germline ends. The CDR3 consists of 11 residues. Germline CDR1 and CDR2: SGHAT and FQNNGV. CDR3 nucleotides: TGTGCCAGCAGCCCAGGAGAGACCCAGTACTTC. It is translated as CASSPGETQYF.

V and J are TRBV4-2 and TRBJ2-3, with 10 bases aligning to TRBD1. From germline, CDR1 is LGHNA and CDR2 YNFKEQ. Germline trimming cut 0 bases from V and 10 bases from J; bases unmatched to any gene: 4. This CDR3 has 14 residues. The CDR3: CASSQDGTGDPQYF. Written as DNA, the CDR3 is TGTGCCAGCAGCCAAGACGGGACAGGGGATCCGCAGTATTTT.

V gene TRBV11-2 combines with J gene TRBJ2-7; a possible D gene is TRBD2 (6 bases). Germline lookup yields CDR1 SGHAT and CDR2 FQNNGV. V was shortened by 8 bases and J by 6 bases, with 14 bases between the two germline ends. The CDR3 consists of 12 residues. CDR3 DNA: TGTGCCAGCGGGAGGACTCTGGGCGAGCAGTACTTC. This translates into CASGRTLGEQYF.

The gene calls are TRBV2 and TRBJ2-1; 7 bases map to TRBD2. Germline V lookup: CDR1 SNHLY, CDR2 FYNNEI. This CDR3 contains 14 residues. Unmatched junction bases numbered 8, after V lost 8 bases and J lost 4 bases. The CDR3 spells CASWEASGYNEQFF. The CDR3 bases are TGTGCCAGCTGGGAGGCTAGCGGTTACAATGAGCAGTTCTTC.